The rows below give T cell receptor beta chains drawn from one sample of a study of T cells in Graves' hyperthyroidism and ophthalmopathy. TCRdb fed the multiplex PCR reads into MiXCR, producing one record per CDR3 protein. This sample has around 800,000 distinct CDR3 sequences, with roughly 40% found just once. The sequenced material came from blood. Receptors originate from a man in his late teens or twenties with Graves' hyperthyroidism. Both conserved end residues are part of each CDR3. The order of the fields is V gene, J gene, D gene, CDR3 length, clone size, CDR3 DNA, CDR3 protein. The D gene is left open where the match is weak. Where a row states a size, it is once, few, many or the class of an expanded clone; other rows omit it.

TRBV6-1	TRBJ1-4	.	16	.	TGTGCCAGCAGTGAATATCTGGGAAGAGGGCAGGAAAAACTGTTTTTT	CASSEYLGRGQEKLFF
TRBV6-5	TRBJ2-7	.	15	.	TGTGCCAGCAGTGAGCCCGGGACGGACGCCTACGAGCAGTACTTC	CASSEPGTDAYEQYF
TRBV2	TRBJ1-1	TRBD1	14	many	TGTGCCAGCAGTGTCAAAGGGGGCGCGACTGAAGCTTTCTTT	CASSVKGGATEAFF
TRBV24-1	TRBJ1-4	.	13	.	TGTGCCACCAGTGATCCTCCAGATGAAAAACTGTTTTTT	CATSDPPDEKLFF
TRBV2	TRBJ1-1	.	14	many	TGTGCCAGCAGGGATAGAGAGGGACCCGACGGCGCTTTCTTT	CASRDREGPDGAFF
TRBV12-3/TRBV12-4	TRBJ1-5	.	14	.	TGTGCCAGCAGTTTAGGACACCCAAATCAGCCCCAGCATTTT	CASSLGHPNQPQHF
TRBV7-2	TRBJ2-7	TRBD2	16	.	TGTGCCAGCAGCCCTAATCCTAGCGGGAGTTGGGACGAGCAGTACTTC	CASSPNPSGSWDEQYF
TRBV7-9	TRBJ1-5	TRBD1	14	many	TGTGCCAGCAGCCTCCAAGCGACAGGGGGCCCCCAGCATTTT	CASSLQATGGPQHF
TRBV6-6	TRBJ1-4	TRBD1	14	few	TGTGCCAGCAGTTCGAGGGGGCTCGATGAAAAACTGTTTTTT	CASSSRGLDEKLFF
TRBV19	TRBJ1-5	.	13	many	TGTGCCAGTAGTATGGCCAGGGATCAGCCCCAGCATTTT	CASSMARDQPQHF
TRBV28	TRBJ2-2	TRBD2	13	.	TGTGCCAGCAAGGGCGGGAGCGCCGGGGAGCTGTTTTTT	CASKGGSAGELFF
TRBV29-1	TRBJ2-7	.	11	many	TGCAGCGTTGATTGGGCATACGAGCAGTACTTC	CSVDWAYEQYF